What follows are 15 T cell receptor beta chains derived from one specimen sequenced in a study of beta chain features in type 1 diabetes. Whole-study results and caveats: Type 1 diabetes patients had moderately but significantly shorter TCRB CDR3s in all four CD4+ subsets.

The antigens these receptors bind are not known. Expressed TCRB transcripts were sequenced after all isolated RNA was converted to cDNA. Repertoires were generated with immunoSEQ multiplex PCR, while TCRdb's copy carries only in-frame clones and drops some. The table has about 150,000 clones, about a tenth seen once. The specimen sequenced was central memory CD4+ T cells from blood. The receptors here all came from a man younger than 40 with type 1 diabetes.

The chain is built from TRBV5-1 and TRBJ1-5; D is uncertain. CDR3 length equals 14 residues. V lost 4 bases to trimming and J lost 2 bases, with 10 bases between them. CDR1 is SGHRS and CDR2 is YFSETQ in the germline V gene. For the CDR3, the DNA is TGCGCCAGCAGCGGGGAGGGAGGCAATCAGCCCCAGCATTTT. Protein: CASSGEGGNQPQHF.

The chain recombines TRBV28 with TRBJ2-7; maybe TRBD2 (7 bases). V gave up 6 bases and J gave up 6 bases, with 21 bases separating them. CDR3 length equals 15 residues. Germline lookup yields CDR1 MDHEN and CDR2 SYDVKM. The CDR3 DNA reads as TGTGCCAGCAGCCGGAGGGGGGGGACGGTTCGCGAGCAGTACTTC. As protein: CASSRRGGTVREQYF.

This clone showed up just a few times. The chain recombines TRBV21-1 with TRBJ2-4; the D segment call TRBD2 is taken from the table without a DNA check. TRBV21-1 is assigned pseudogene status. This CDR3 is 18 amino acids long. CDR3 loop: CASIRGTSGRMGKNIQYF. The CDR3 coding sequence is TGTGCCAGCATTCGCGGGACTAGCGGGAGGATGGGCAAAAACATTCAGTACTTC.

Only a few counts were recorded for this clone. The chain links TRBV5-1 to TRBJ2-5; no definite D call. Germline CDR1 and CDR2: SGHRS and YFSETQ. The CDR3 runs 15 residues. The germline V and J ends were trimmed by 2 bases and 0 bases, with 11 bases remaining between them. This CDR3 reads CASSFAGSNQETQYF. CDR3 bases: TGCGCCAGCAGCTTCGCAGGTTCCAACCAAGAGACCCAGTACTTC.

The chain uses TRBV15 and TRBJ2-2; D is possibly TRBD1 (6 bases). The V gene lost 1 base and the J gene lost 5 bases, with 11 bases spanning the gap. The germline V gene has CDR1 LNHNV and CDR2 YYDKDF (reference sequence). The CDR3 runs to 15 residues. The DNA of the CDR3 is TGTGCCACCAGCAGAGGGGGACAAGAGACCGGGGAGCTGTTTTTT. It yields the protein CATSRGGQETGELFF.

The chain is built from TRBV7-9 and TRBJ2-3; unclear D gene. Germline values: CDR1 SEHNR, CDR2 FQNEAQ (reference sequence). V was pared by 3 bases and J by 4 bases, with 14 bases between. The CDR3 is 15 residues long. The CDR3 reads CASSLEPVRADTQYF. The CDR3 nucleotides are TGTGCCAGCAGCTTGGAGCCCGTCCGTGCAGATACGCAGTATTTT. The full variable domain, in which reference TRBV7-9 and TRBJ2-3 provide the parts outside the CDR3, is DTGVSQNPRHKITKRGQNVTFRCDPISEHNRLYWYRQTLGQGPEFLTYFQNEAQLEKSRLLSDRFSAERPKGSFSTLEIQRTEQGDSAMYLCASSLEPVRADTQYFGPGTRLTVL.

This clone was found a few times. Other DNA sequences from this sample encode an identical CDR3 as well. The chain carries TRBV2 and TRBJ2-7, with unresolved D. The CDR3 contains 11 residues. Between the trimmed V and J ends, which lost 4 bases and 3 bases, there was a span of 4 bases. Germline CDR1 is SNHLY and CDR2 is FYNNEI. This CDR3 reads CASSGSYEQYF. The CDR3 nucleotides read TGTGCCAGCAGTGGCAGCTACGAGCAGTACTTC.

The chain has TRBV28 and TRBJ2-1; TRBD1 matches 7 bases. This CDR3 contains 16 residues. Trimming took 4 bases from V and 5 from J; bases not matched to a gene: 11. Germline values: CDR1 MDHEN, CDR2 SYDVKM. The CDR3 coding sequence is TGTGCCAGCAGTTCCCCGGAGACAGGGAAAAACAATGAGCAGTTCTTC. It specifies CASSSPETGKNNEQFF.

The genes are TRBV6-1 and TRBJ2-5; no firm D call. The CDR3 has 15 amino acids. V was trimmed by 2 bases and J by 3 bases, leaving 13 bases between them. CDR1 is MNHNS and CDR2 is SASEGT in the germline V gene. The CDR3 spells CASSERLSGEETQYF. CDR3 bases: TGTGCCAGCAGTGAACGTTTGTCGGGTGAAGAGACCCAGTACTTC.

This clone was observed a handful of times. The chain has TRBV7-6 and TRBJ2-1; no clear D gene. V shed 2 bases and J shed 7 bases, with 6 bases lying between them. CDR1 is SGHVS, CDR2 FNYEAQ, per germline. The CDR3 covers 12 residues. Here the CDR3 reads CASSLSVNEQFF. The CDR3 DNA is TGTGCCAGCAGCTTATCCGTAAATGAGCAGTTCTTC.

This chain uses TRBV29-1 with TRBJ1-2, with D hard to call. The CDR3 length is 11 residues. The germline V gene has CDR1 SQVTM and CDR2 ANQGSEA. The ends were cut back, 4 bases at V and 0 bases at J, with 3 bases in the middle. This CDR3 is CSVATNYGYTF. The CDR3, as DNA: TGCAGCGTTGCCACTAACTATGGCTACACCTTC.

The chain combines TRBV4-3 with TRBJ2-2; maybe TRBD2 (6 bases). The germline CDR1 and CDR2 sequences are LGHNA and YSLEER. The CDR3 spans 14 residues. Trimming cost V 4 bases and J 7 bases, with 13 bases left between them. The CDR3 region is CASSPGTALGELFF. CDR3 in DNA: TGCGCCAGCAGCCCCGGGACTGCACTCGGGGAGCTGTTTTTT.

The CDR3 coding sequence is TGTGCCTGGAGCGCTCCCCAGACTAGATCAGAGACCCAGTACTTC. Translating it yields CAWSAPQTRSETQYF. This chain joins TRBV30 and TRBJ2-5; a weak D match, TRBD2 (6 bases). Trimming stripped 3 bases from V and 4 bases from J, with 18 bases between. The CDR3 runs to 15 residues. Per germline, CDR1 GTSNPN and CDR2 SVGIG (reference sequence).

V gene TRBV7-2 combines with J gene TRBJ2-2; TRBD2 might be the D (6 bases). The V end lost 5 bases, the J end lost 2 bases, and 18 bases lay between the germline ends. Germline V CDR1 and CDR2: SGHTA, FQGNSA. CDR3 length equals 17 residues. CDR3 sequence (DNA): TGTGCCAGCAGCGCAACCTCCGGGACTCTAAACACCGGGGAGCTGTTTTTT. This translates into CASSATSGTLNTGELFF.

This clone was picked up a small number of times. The CDR3 protein is CASGLVLDGTVTSNQPQHF. Written as DNA, the CDR3 is TGTGCTAGTGGTTTGGTACTGGACGGGACAGTAACTAGCAATCAGCCCCAGCATTTT. J is TRBJ1-5 and V is TRBV12-5, with 7 bases that match TRBD1. The CDR3 length is 19 residues. Unmatched junction bases numbered 11, after V lost 0 bases and J lost 0 bases. Germline V gene data show CDR1 as LGHNT and CDR2 as FRNRAP.